This paragraph covers one TCR beta chain sequence. Antigen: not known. This sample was included in a study of cytomegalovirus exposure and HLA in healthy donors. General study results and limits: With later analysis, a missense DCLRE1C variant became linked to TCR beta V- and J-gene trimming.

V was pared by 5 bases and J by 3 bases, with 14 bases between. Germline V gene data show CDR1 as SEHNR and CDR2 as FQNEAQ (reference sequence). The length of the CDR3 is 14 residues. PCR was performed using 60 Vbeta and 13 Jbeta primers. Measured with immunoSEQ multiplex PCR; TCRdb has only the in-frame clones, and not every one. Of around 160,000 clones detected, approximately 77% appear once; the ten largest clones hold around 2.3%. This clonotype originated in a man aged 45-65 years in good health and CMV-seropositive. The specimen sequenced was PBMCs. The chain combines TRBV7-9 with TRBJ2-7, with D possibly TRBD2 on 5 matching bases. In DNA form, the CDR3 reads TGTGCCAGCAGCCCACGCGCGGGCCTCTACGAGCAGTACTTC. This sequence encodes CASSPRAGLYEQYF.